Following are 31 T cell receptor beta chains from one sample sequenced in a study of CD8+ T cells in alopecia areata. After isolation, RNA underwent reverse transcription to generate cDNA as the sequencing template. The method was immunoSEQ multiplex PCR; TCRdb's version includes in-frame clones alone and lacks a portion of them. The repertoire includes around 250,000 clones, roughly two thirds of them detected once, and approximately 1.2% sits in the top ten. The starting material was CD4+ T cells sorted from blood, obtained at week 0. These TCRs come from a human donor with alopecia areata.

This clone was observed a few times. The chain carries TRBV29-1 and TRBJ2-2; D is unresolved. V lost 2 bases, J lost 1 base, and 11 bases lay in between. The CDR3 runs to 15 residues. CDR1 is SQVTM, CDR2 ANQGSEA, per germline. The chain's CDR3 is CSVEQGSGNTGELFF. CDR3 coding DNA: TGCAGCGTTGAACAAGGGTCAGGGAACACCGGGGAGCTGTTTTTT.

The V gene is TRBV30, the J gene TRBJ1-2; the match to TRBD1 covers 9 bases. The CDR3 has 15 residues. V lost 4 bases to trimming and J lost 2 bases; unmatched junction nucleotides: 8. Germline loops: CDR1 GTSNPN, CDR2 SVGIG (reference sequence). In DNA, the CDR3 is TGTGCCTGGAAGATATACAGGGGGCCCAACTATGGCTACACCTTC. Amino acids: CAWKIYRGPNYGYTF.

The chain links TRBV2 to TRBJ2-5; D ambiguous. Trimming shortened V by 7 bases and J by 0 bases, and 6 bases separated the two germline ends. Germline CDR1 and CDR2: SNHLY and FYNNEI. This CDR3 has 12 residues. The CDR3 nucleotides read TGTGCCAGCACGCAGTACCAAGAGACCCAGTACTTC. As protein: CASTQYQETQYF.

The rearrangement joins TRBV30 to TRBJ1-4; 12 nucleotides line up with TRBD1. Germline lookup yields CDR1 GTSNPN and CDR2 SVGIG (reference sequence). V dropped 0 bases and J dropped 10; count of bases not matched to a gene: 9. This CDR3 has 16 residues. This CDR3 reads CAWSVPAGTGGGKLFF. The CDR3 DNA is TGTGCCTGGAGTGTACCCGCAGGGACAGGGGGCGGAAAACTGTTTTTT.

This chain joins TRBV2 and TRBJ1-6; D is perhaps TRBD1 (5 bases). This CDR3 is built from 14 residues. Germline lookup yields CDR1 SNHLY and CDR2 FYNNEI. Trimming left V 4 bases short and J 7 bases short, with 11 bases between. DNA of the CDR3: TGTGCCAGCAGTGGGGTGACAGAGAATTCACCCCTCCACTTT. Its protein is CASSGVTENSPLHF.

This CDR3 reads CASSEGLGNPYGYTF. The CDR3, as DNA: TGTGCCAGCAGTGAGGGTCTAGGTAACCCCTATGGCTACACCTTC. The chain recombines TRBV25-1 with TRBJ1-2; D unclear. The V and J ends lost 3 bases and 4 bases respectively, with 15 bases between them. The germline gives CDR1 MGHDK, CDR2 SYGVNS. This CDR3 comprises 15 residues.

The V gene is TRBV6-5, the J gene TRBJ2-3, with a weak D call TRBD1 (6 bases). V lost 2 bases and J 6 bases, leaving 12 bases between the germline ends. This CDR3 has 14 amino acids. The germline V gene has CDR1 MNHEY and CDR2 SVGAGI. The CDR3 DNA reads TGTGCCAGCAGTTACAGGGGGTGGCGGGATACGCAGTATTTT. Translation gives CASSYRGWRDTQYF.

The rearrangement uses TRBV7-6 and TRBJ1-5; 11 bases agree with TRBD1. The CDR3 loop spans 15 amino acids. V dropped 5 bases and J dropped 5; count of bases not matched to a gene: 5. Germline assignment: CDR1 SGHVS and CDR2 FNYEAQ. The DNA of the CDR3 is TGTGCCAGCAGCCCGGGACAGGGGGTCTATCAGCCCCAGCATTTT. Its translation: CASSPGQGVYQPQHF.

This clone was found a few times. The V call is TRBV29-1, the J call TRBJ2-7, with 10 nucleotides matching TRBD1. Germline CDR1 SQVTM, CDR2 ANQGSEA. The V and J ends lost 6 bases and 2 bases, in that order; junction bases with no gene match: 10. This CDR3 contains 15 residues. The CDR3 nucleotides read TGCAGCGTATTAACGGGACAGGGGACCCCCTACGAGCAGTACTTC. Amino acid sequence: CSVLTGQGTPYEQYF.

This clone was counted between two and nine times. The chain joins TRBV19 to TRBJ1-5; unclear D gene. The V gene's germline CDR1 is LNHDA and CDR2 SQIVND (reference sequence). Trimming stripped 3 bases from V and 5 bases from J, with 5 bases between. The CDR3 consists of 12 residues. CDR3 sequence reads: CASSMGYQPQHF. The DNA for the CDR3 is TGTGCCAGTAGTATGGGGTATCAGCCCCAGCATTTT.

This clone has a handful of counts. This chain uses TRBV4-2 with TRBJ1-5, with 8 bases aligning to TRBD1. Germline V lookup: CDR1 LGHNA, CDR2 YNFKEQ. The trim removed 0 bases at V and 7 bases at J, leaving 5 bases unmatched. The CDR3 extends over 15 amino acids. The CDR3 loop is CASSQDPQGDQPQHF. CDR3 nucleotides: TGTGCCAGCAGCCAAGACCCACAGGGGGACCAGCCCCAGCATTTT.

This chain links TRBV29-1 with TRBJ1-5; the match to TRBD1 covers 8 bases. The germline V gene has CDR1 SQVTM and CDR2 ANQGSEA. The J segment lost 2 bases and the V segment lost 6 bases, leaving 3 bases of the junction unmatched. This CDR3 contains 13 residues. The CDR3 DNA sequence: TGCAGCGTCCTGGGACAGGGCAATCAGCCCCAGCATTTT. Translating it yields CSVLGQGNQPQHF.

The chain has TRBV9 and TRBJ2-1; no clear D. The CDR3 length is 15 residues. The V end lost 0 bases, the J end lost 1 base, and 8 bases lay between the germline ends. The germline gives CDR1 SGDLS, CDR2 YYNGEE. The CDR3 here is CASSVDSSSYNEQFF. The CDR3, as DNA: TGTGCCAGCAGCGTAGACTCGAGTTCCTACAATGAGCAGTTCTTC.

This clone has just a few counts. The chain joins TRBV30 to TRBJ2-5; the match to TRBD2 covers 10 bases. Germline CDR1 and CDR2: GTSNPN and SVGIG (reference sequence). The length of the CDR3 is 15 residues. Trimming removed 2 bases from V and 5 bases from J; junction bases left unmatched: 8. The CDR3 loop reads CAWSLPASGGETQYF. The DNA for the CDR3 is TGTGCCTGGAGTCTCCCGGCTAGCGGGGGCGAGACCCAGTACTTC.

V is TRBV11-2 and J is TRBJ2-1; either TRBD1 or TRBD2 may supply D (5 bases each). CDR1 is SGHAT and CDR2 is FQNNGV in the germline V gene. Trimming removed 4 bases at V and 8 bases at J, with 15 bases between. The CDR3 contains 14 residues. CDR3 region: CASSSSGRGYEQFF. For the CDR3, the DNA is TGTGCCAGCAGCTCATCGGGACGGGGCTATGAGCAGTTCTTC.

The genes are TRBV5-1 and TRBJ2-5, with 8 bases identical to TRBD1. The ends lost 7 bases at V and 3 bases at J; junction bases unmatched: 2. Germline V gene lookup returns CDR1 SGHRS and CDR2 YFSETQ. This CDR3 spans 12 amino acids. DNA for the CDR3: TGCGCCAGCGCGGGACAGGAAGAGACCCAGTACTTC. This translates into CASAGQEETQYF.

The chain carries TRBV23-1 and TRBJ2-5; D not resolved. TRBV23-1 is known as an ORF, though its function is uncertain. V was clipped by 7 bases and J by 0 bases, with 3 bases between them. The CDR3 runs to 11 residues. DNA of the CDR3: TGCGCCAGCAAGTACCAAGAGACCCAGTACTTC. Translated: CASKYQETQYF.

This sequence joins TRBV7-6 and TRBJ2-5; the D is unclear. V was trimmed by 4 bases and J by 0 bases, leaving 0 bases between them. Germline CDR1 SGHVS, CDR2 FNYEAQ. The CDR3 has 11 amino acids. The CDR3 loop is CASSYQETQYF. In DNA form, the CDR3 reads TGTGCCAGCAGCTACCAAGAGACCCAGTACTTC.

This chain joins TRBV4-2 and TRBJ2-7; TRBD2 is a possible D gene (6 bases). The length of the CDR3 is 15 residues. Germline loops: CDR1 LGHNA, CDR2 YNFKEQ. V gave up 0 bases and J gave up 4 bases, with 13 bases separating them. The CDR3 nucleotides read TGTGCCAGCAGCCAAGATGGCGGAGGGGATTACGAGCAGTACTTC. Translating it yields CASSQDGGGDYEQYF.

Only a few counts were recorded for this clone. V gene TRBV4-2 combines with J gene TRBJ1-2; 7 nucleotides match TRBD1. The CDR3 contains 13 residues. The J segment lost 4 bases and the V segment lost 4 bases, leaving 3 bases of the junction unmatched. Germline V CDR1 and CDR2: LGHNA, YNFKEQ. The CDR3 DNA follows: TGTGCCAGCAGCCGAGACAGGGCCTATGGCTACACCTTC. Residues: CASSRDRAYGYTF.

This chain uses TRBV30 with TRBJ1-5; the D gene is possibly TRBD1 (6 bases). Germline assignment: CDR1 GTSNPN and CDR2 SVGIG (reference sequence). The CDR3 extends over 13 amino acids. V lost 4 bases and J lost 3, with 10 bases in between. CDR3 nucleotide sequence: TGTGCCTGGAACAGGGTGAACAATCAGCCCCAGCATTTT. Protein: CAWNRVNNQPQHF.

The rearrangement links TRBV5-1 to TRBJ2-5; no reliable D call. The CDR3 is 14 residues long. Germline lookup yields CDR1 SGHRS and CDR2 YFSETQ. V was trimmed by 0 bases and J by 0 bases, leaving 6 bases between them. CDR3 sequence (DNA): TGCGCCAGCAGCTTGGCTGGGGACCAAGAGACCCAGTACTTC. Its translation: CASSLAGDQETQYF.

The chain employs TRBV4-3 and TRBJ2-1; D is uncertain. In germline, CDR1 is LGHNA, CDR2 YSLEER. The V end lost 3 bases, the J end lost 13 bases, and 22 bases lay between the germline ends. The CDR3 is 15 amino acids. CDR3 protein: CASSHDRRGTFGQFF. CDR3 in DNA: TGCGCCAGCAGCCACGATCGTAGAGGAACTTTTGGACAGTTCTTC.

The gene calls are TRBV29-1 and TRBJ1-1; 7 bases fit TRBD1. CDR1 SQVTM and CDR2 ANQGSEA come from the germline V gene. With V trimmed by 7 bases and J by 5 bases, 10 bases remained unmatched. This CDR3 is built from 13 residues. CDR3 nucleotides: TGCAGCGCGGAAGACAGGGTGGATACTGAAGCTTTCTTT. Amino acids: CSAEDRVDTEAFF.

This clone appeared once. Other DNA sequences of this sample code for an identical CDR3. This chain links TRBV30 with TRBJ1-1; D remains ambiguous. The CDR3 runs 12 residues. Trimming cost V 0 bases and J 4 bases, with 6 bases left between them. In germline, CDR1 is GTSNPN, CDR2 SVGIG (reference sequence). The CDR3 DNA reads as TGTGCCTGGAGTGTACGAGCCACTGAAGCTTTCTTT. Encoded protein: CAWSVRATEAFF.

This clone appeared a few times. This chain links TRBV20-1 with TRBJ2-5; no reliable D call. V lost 6 bases and J lost 5, with 10 bases in between. This CDR3 is built from 11 residues. Germline V gives CDR1 DFQATT, CDR2 SNEGSKA (reference sequence). The CDR3 DNA sequence: TGCAGTGCAGGGTCAGGCGAGACCCAGTACTTC. Its translation: CSAGSGETQYF.

The V gene is TRBV30, the J gene TRBJ1-1; D is unresolved. The CDR3 contains 10 residues. The V end was cut by 7 bases, the J end by 1 base, with 4 bases between. The germline V gene encodes CDR1 GTSNPN and CDR2 SVGIG (reference sequence). The CDR3 nucleotides read TGTGCCTTCAGGAACACTGAAGCTTTCTTT. It encodes CAFRNTEAFF.

The V gene is TRBV4-2, the J gene TRBJ1-2; D uncertain. Germline values: CDR1 LGHNA, CDR2 YNFKEQ. The CDR3 sequence is 14 residues long. Trimming took off 2 bases at V and 7 bases at J, with 14 bases between the two ends. CDR3 sequence (DNA): TGTGCCAGCAGCCAAAGCACACAGATCATTGGCTACACCTTC. Protein product: CASSQSTQIIGYTF.

The chain combines TRBV29-1 with TRBJ2-3, with D unclear. V lost 7 bases and J 2 bases, leaving 10 bases between the germline ends. CDR1 and CDR2 (germline): SQVTM, ANQGSEA. CDR3 length: 12 amino acids. The DNA of the CDR3 is TGCAGCGGGGTAGAAAACACAGATACGCAGTATTTT. Translation gives CSGVENTDTQYF.

This chain links TRBV9 with TRBJ2-6; TRBD2 agrees at 8 bases. CDR3 length: 17 residues. Germline CDR1 reads SGDLS; CDR2 reads YYNGEE. V shed 0 bases, J shed 2 bases, and the junction held 4 bases outside the gene matches. In DNA, the CDR3 is TGTGCCAGCAGCGTAGCTGGTAGCGGGGCTGGGGCCAACGTCCTGACTTTC. Translating gives CASSVAGSGAGANVLTF.

The V call is TRBV29-1, the J call TRBJ2-7; weak D call: TRBD1 (6 bases). CDR1 and CDR2 (germline): SQVTM, ANQGSEA. This CDR3 comprises 15 residues. V was clipped by 4 bases and J by 4 bases, with 20 bases between them. CDR3 loop: CSVVLAAGRGYEQYF. CDR3 sequence (DNA): TGCAGCGTTGTCCTCGCCGCCGGCAGGGGTTACGAGCAGTACTTC.